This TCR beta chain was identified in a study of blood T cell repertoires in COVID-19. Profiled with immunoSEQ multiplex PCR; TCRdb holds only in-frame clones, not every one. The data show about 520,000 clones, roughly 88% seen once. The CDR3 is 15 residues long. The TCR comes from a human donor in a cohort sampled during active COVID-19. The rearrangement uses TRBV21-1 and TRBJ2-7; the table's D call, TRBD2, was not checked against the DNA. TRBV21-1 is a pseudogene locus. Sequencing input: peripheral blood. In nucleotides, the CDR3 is TGTGCCAGCTCCCCCGGCAGGGGAGGGTCCTACGAGCAGTACTTC. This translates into CASSPGRGGSYEQYF.